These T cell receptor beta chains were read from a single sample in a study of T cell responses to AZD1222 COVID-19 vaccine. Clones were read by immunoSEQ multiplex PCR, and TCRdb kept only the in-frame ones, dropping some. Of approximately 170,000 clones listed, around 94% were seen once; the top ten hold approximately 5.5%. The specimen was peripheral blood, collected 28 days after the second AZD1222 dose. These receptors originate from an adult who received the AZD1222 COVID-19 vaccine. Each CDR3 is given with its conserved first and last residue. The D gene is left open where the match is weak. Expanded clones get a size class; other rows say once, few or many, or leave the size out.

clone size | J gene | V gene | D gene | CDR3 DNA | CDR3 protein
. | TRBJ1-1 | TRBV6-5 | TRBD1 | TGTGCCAGCCGCCTACAGGGGGCGAACACTGAAGCTTTCTTT | CASRLQGANTEAFF
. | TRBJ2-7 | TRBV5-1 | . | TGCGCCAGCAGCCTCGGTGGAGGGGTACAGGAGCAGTACTTC | CASSLGGGVQEQYF
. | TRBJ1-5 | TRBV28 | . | TGTGCCAGCAGTTTAATGGGGTATAGCAATCAGCCCCAGCATTTT | CASSLMGYSNQPQHF
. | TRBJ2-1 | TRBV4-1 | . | TGCGCCAGCAGCCCTCCAATTTCATCCTACAATGAGCAGTTCTTC | CASSPPISSYNEQFF
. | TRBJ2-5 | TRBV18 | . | TGTGCCAGCTCACCATCCGGGGAGATGGAGACCCAGTACTTC | CASSPSGEMETQYF
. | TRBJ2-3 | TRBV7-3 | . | TGTGCCAGCAGCCCCTCACAGGTTACAGATACGCAGTATTTT | CASSPSQVTDTQYF
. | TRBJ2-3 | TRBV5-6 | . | TGTGCCAGCAGCTTGAGGGGGACAGATACGCAGTATTTT | CASSLRGTDTQYF
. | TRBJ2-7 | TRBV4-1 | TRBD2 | TGCGCCAGCAGCCAAAATAGCGGGGCCTACGAGCAGTACTTC | CASSQNSGAYEQYF
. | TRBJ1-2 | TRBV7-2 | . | TGTGCCAGCAGCTTAGCCAGGGAGAGCGGCTACACCTTC | CASSLARESGYTF
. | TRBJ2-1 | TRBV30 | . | TGTGCCTACGGGCGGTACAATGAGCAGTTCTTC | CAYGRYNEQFF
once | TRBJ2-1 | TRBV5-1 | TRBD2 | TGCGCCAGCAGCTTGGATAGGGAGGGCAGGGCCGGACACAATGAGCAGTTCTTC | CASSLDREGRAGHNEQFF
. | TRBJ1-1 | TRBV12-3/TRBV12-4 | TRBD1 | TGTGCCAGCAGCAGGACAGGGCCCGGGGAAGCTTTCTTT | CASSRTGPGEAFF
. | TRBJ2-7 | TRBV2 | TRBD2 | TGTGCCAGCAGCGTACTAGCGAAAAGCTCCTACGAGCAGTACTTC | CASSVLAKSSYEQYF
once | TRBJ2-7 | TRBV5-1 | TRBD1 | TGCGCCAGCAGCTCCTCCGGGACAGGCTCCTACGAGCAGTACTTC | CASSSSGTGSYEQYF
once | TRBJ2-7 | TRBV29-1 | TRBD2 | TGCAGCGTTGCGGCTATCGGTAGCGGGAGGATCCAGTACTTC | CSVAAIGSGRIQYF
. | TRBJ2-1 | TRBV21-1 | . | TGTGCCAGCAGCAAAGAAGGGGTTGTCAACAATGAGCAGTTCTTC | CASSKEGVVNNEQFF
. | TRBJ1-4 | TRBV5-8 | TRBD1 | TGTGCCAGCAGCTCGCGACAGGGCCTTAATGAAAAACTGTTTTTT | CASSSRQGLNEKLFF
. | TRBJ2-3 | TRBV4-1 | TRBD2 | TGCGCCAGCAGCCTGGTACTAGCGAGGGATACGCAGTATTTT | CASSLVLARDTQYF
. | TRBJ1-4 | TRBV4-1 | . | TGCGCCAGCAGCCAAGACCGGGGTGAAAAACTGTTTTTT | CASSQDRGEKLFF
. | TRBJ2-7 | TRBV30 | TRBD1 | TGTGCCTGGAGCCGAACAGGGGAGTGGAACGAGCAGTACTTC | CAWSRTGEWNEQYF
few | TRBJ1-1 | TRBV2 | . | TGTGCCAGCAGTGCGAGCTCTGGGGGGAGGAGCACTGAAGCTTTCTTT | CASSASSGGRSTEAFF
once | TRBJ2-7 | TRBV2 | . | TGTGCCAGCAGTGAAGGAGCCGGGACGGTCTACGAGCAGTACTTC | CASSEGAGTVYEQYF
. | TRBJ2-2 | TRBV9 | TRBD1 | TGTGCCAGCAGCACAGGGGTTGGATCGAACACCGGGGAGCTGTTTTTT | CASSTGVGSNTGELFF
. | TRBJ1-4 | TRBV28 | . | TGTGCCAGCAGTTTCCTTCAGTCAACTAATGAAAAACTGTTTTTT | CASSFLQSTNEKLFF
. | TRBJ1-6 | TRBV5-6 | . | TGTGCCAGCAGCTTGGATCCAGGGAGCTCCTATAATTCACCCCTCCACTTT | CASSLDPGSSYNSPLHF
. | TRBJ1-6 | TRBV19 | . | TGTGCCAGTAGTCCCCGACAGGATAGACCCCTCCACTTT | CASSPRQDRPLHF
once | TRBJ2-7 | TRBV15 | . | TGTGCCACCAGCAGCCAATCATCTTGGTTGGGGGCAGACGACGAGCAGTACTTC | CATSSQSSWLGADDEQYF
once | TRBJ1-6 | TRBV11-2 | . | TGTGCCAGCAGCTTTTTACGCGAGGGGGTTGGTTCACCCCTCCACTTT | CASSFLREGVGSPLHF
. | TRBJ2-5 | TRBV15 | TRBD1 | TGTGCCACCAGCTTTACCAGGGGGAGAGAGACCCAGTACTTC | CATSFTRGRETQYF
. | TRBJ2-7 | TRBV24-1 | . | TGTGCCACGTCTGTGGGGAGCTCCTACGAGCAGTACTTC | CATSVGSSYEQYF
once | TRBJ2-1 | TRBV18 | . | TGTGCCAGCGTCATTAGACAGGACTACAATGAGCAGTTCTTC | CASVIRQDYNEQFF
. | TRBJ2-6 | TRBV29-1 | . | TGCAGCGTTGAAGTTTTCTCTGGGGCCAACGTCCTGACTTTC | CSVEVFSGANVLTF
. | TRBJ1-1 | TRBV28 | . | TGTGCCAGCAGTTTCGGGCGGCTTAACACTGAAGCTTTCTTT | CASSFGRLNTEAFF
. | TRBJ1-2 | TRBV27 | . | TGTGCCAGCAGTTTAGGTCCAGGAGACTATGGCTACACCTTC | CASSLGPGDYGYTF
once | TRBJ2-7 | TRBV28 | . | TGTGCCAGCAGTCGAAGCCGGTATTACGGTGAGGAGCAGTACTTC | CASSRSRYYGEEQYF
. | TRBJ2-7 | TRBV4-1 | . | TGCGCCAGCAGCCAAGAAGAGGGTGAAGGCGAGCAGTACTTC | CASSQEEGEGEQYF
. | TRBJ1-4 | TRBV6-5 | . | TGTGCCAGCAGTTACAGGGCAACTAATGAAAAACTGTTTTTT | CASSYRATNEKLFF
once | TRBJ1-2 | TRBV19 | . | TGTGCCAGTAGCACCACTGGGCAGGGGACTACCTATGGCTACACCTTC | CASSTTGQGTTYGYTF
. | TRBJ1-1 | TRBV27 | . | TGTGCCAGCAGTTTCGGACCTATGAACACTGAAGCTTTCTTT | CASSFGPMNTEAFF
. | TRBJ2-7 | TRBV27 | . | TGTGCCAGCAGTTTATCCTTAGGCTACGAGCAGTACTTC | CASSLSLGYEQYF
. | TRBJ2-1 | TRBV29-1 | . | TGCAGCGTTAAGAGCCCCAATGAGCAGTTCTTC | CSVKSPNEQFF